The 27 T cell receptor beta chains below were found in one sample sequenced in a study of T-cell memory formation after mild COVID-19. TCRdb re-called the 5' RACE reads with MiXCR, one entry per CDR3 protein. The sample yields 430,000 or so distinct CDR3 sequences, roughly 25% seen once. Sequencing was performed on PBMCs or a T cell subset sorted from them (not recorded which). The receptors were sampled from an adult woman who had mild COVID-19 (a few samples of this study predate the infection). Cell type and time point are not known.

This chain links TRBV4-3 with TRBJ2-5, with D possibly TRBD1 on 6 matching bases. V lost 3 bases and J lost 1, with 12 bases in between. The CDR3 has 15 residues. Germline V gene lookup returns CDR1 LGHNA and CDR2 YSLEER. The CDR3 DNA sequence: TGCGCCAGCAGCCAGAGTAGACAGGTCCAAGAGACCCAGTACTTC. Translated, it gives CASSQSRQVQETQYF.

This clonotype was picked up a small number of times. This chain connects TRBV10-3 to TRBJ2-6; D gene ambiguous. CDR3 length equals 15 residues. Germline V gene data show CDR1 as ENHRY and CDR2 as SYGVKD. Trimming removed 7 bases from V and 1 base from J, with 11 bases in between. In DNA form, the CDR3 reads TGTGCCATCACGCCACGGCTGTCTGGGGCCAACGTCCTGACTTTC. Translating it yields CAITPRLSGANVLTF.

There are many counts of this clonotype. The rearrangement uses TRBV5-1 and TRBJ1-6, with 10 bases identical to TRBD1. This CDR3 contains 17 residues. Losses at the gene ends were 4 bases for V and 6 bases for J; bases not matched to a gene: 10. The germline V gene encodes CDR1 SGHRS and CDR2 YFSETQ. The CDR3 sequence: CASSPAGTGVRNSPLHF. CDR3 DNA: TGCGCCAGCAGCCCTGCCGGGACAGGGGTTCGTAATTCACCCCTCCACTTT.

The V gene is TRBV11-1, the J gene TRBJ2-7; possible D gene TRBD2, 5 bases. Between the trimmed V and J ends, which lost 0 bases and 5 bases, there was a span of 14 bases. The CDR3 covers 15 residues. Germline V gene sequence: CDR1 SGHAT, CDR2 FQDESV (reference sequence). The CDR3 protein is CASSLARLATNEQYF. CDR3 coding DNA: TGTGCCAGCAGCTTAGCGCGGCTAGCAACGAACGAGCAGTACTTC. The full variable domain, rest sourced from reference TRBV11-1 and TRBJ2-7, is EAEVAQSPRYKITEKSQAVAFWCDPISGHATLYWYRQILGQGPELLVQFQDESVVDDSQLPKDRFSAERLKGVDSTLKIQPAELGDSAMYLCASSLARLATNEQYFGPGTRLTVT.

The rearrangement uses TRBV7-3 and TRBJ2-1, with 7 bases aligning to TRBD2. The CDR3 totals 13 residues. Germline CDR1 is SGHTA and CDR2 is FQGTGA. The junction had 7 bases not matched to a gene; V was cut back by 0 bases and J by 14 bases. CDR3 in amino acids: CASSLTKAGEKFF. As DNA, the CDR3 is TGTGCCAGCAGCTTAACAAAGGCGGGAGAAAAGTTCTTC.

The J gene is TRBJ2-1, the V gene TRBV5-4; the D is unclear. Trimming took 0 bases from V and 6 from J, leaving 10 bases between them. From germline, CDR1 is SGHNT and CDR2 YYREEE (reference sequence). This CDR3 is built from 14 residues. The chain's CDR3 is CASSLEAKANEQFF. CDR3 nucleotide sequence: TGTGCCAGCAGCTTGGAGGCGAAGGCCAATGAGCAGTTCTTC.

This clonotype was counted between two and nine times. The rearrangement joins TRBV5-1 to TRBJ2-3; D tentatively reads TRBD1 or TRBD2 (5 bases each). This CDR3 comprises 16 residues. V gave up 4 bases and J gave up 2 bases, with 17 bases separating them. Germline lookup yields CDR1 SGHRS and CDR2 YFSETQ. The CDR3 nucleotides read TGCGCCAGCAGCGCCGGGGACCTCCGCCCCACAGATACGCAGTATTTT. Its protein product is CASSAGDLRPTDTQYF. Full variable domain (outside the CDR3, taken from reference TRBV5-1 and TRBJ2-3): KAGVTQTPRYLIKTRGQQVTLSCSPISGHRSVSWYQQTPGQGLQFLFEYFSETQRNKGNFPGRFSGRQFSNSRSEMNVSTLELGDSALYLCASSAGDLRPTDTQYFGPGTRLTVL.

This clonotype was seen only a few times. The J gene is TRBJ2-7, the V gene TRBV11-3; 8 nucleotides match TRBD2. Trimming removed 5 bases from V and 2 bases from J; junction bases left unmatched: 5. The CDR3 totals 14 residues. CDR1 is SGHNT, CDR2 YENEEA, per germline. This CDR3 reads CASSPGGGAYEQYF. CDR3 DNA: TGTGCCAGCAGCCCCGGGGGGGGGGCCTACGAGCAGTACTTC. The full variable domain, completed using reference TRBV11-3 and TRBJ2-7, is EAGVVQSPRYKIIEKKQPVAFWCNPISGHNTLYWYLQNLGQGPELLIRYENEEAVDDSQLPKDRFSAERLKGVDSTLKIQPAELGDSAVYLCASSPGGGAYEQYFGPGTRLTVT.

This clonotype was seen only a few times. In DNA, the CDR3 is TGTGCCAGCATCCCTTCGGACAGGCGGACAGATACGCAGTATTTT. This codes for CASIPSDRRTDTQYF. The gene calls are TRBV7-9 and TRBJ2-3; 7 bases fit TRBD1. The V gene's germline CDR1 is SEHNR and CDR2 FQNEAQ (reference sequence). J gave up 3 bases and V 7 bases, and 10 bases lay outside the gene matches. The CDR3 sequence is 15 residues long.

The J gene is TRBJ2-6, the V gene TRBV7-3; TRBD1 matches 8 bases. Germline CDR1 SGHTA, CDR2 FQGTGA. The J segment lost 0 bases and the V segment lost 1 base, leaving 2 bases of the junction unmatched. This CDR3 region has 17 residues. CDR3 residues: CASSLSGQGSGANVLTF. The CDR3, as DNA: TGTGCCAGCAGCTTAAGCGGACAGGGCTCTGGGGCCAACGTCCTGACTTTC.

The CDR3 DNA follows: TGTGCCAGCAGTTTGACAACAAACTACGAGCAGTACTTC. Its protein is CASSLTTNYEQYF. The chain combines TRBV12-3 or TRBV12-4 with TRBJ2-7, with no clear D. The CDR3 covers 13 residues. Between the trimmed V and J ends, which lost 3 bases and 3 bases, there was a span of 9 bases.

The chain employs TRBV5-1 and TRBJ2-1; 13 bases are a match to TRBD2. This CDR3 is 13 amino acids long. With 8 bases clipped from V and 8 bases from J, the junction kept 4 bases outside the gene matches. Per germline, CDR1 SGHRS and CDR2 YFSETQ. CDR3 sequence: CASTSGRGDEQFF. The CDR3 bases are TGCGCCAGTACTAGCGGGAGGGGAGATGAGCAGTTCTTC.

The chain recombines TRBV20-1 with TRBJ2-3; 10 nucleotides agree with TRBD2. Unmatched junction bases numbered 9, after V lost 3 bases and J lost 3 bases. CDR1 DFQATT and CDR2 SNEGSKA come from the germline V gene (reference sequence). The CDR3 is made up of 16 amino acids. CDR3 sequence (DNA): TGCAGTGCTAGGCCTCCTAGCGGGAGAGGTACAGATACGCAGTATTTT. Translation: CSARPPSGRGTDTQYF.

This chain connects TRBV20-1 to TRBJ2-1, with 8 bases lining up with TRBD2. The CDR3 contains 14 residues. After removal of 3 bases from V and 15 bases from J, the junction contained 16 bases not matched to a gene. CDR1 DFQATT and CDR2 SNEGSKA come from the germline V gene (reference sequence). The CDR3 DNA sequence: TGCAGTGCTAGGACGGACGATCCGGGACTAGGAATGTTCTTC. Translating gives CSARTDDPGLGMFF.

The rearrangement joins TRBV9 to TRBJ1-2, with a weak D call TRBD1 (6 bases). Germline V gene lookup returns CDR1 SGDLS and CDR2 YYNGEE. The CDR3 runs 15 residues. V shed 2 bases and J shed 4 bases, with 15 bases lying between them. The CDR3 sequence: CASSVGGALTYGYTF. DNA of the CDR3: TGTGCCAGCAGCGTCGGGGGGGCGCTTACCTATGGCTACACCTTC.

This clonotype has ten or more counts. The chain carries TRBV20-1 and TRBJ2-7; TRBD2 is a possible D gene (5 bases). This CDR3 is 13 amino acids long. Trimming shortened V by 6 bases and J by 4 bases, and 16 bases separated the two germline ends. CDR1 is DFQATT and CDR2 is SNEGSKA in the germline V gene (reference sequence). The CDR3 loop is CSAGKTTWYEQYF. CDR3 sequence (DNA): TGCAGTGCCGGAAAGACTACTTGGTACGAGCAGTACTTC.

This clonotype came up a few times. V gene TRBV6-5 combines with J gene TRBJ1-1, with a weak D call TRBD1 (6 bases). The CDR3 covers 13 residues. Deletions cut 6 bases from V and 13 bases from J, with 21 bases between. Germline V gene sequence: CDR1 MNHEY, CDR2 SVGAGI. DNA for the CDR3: TGTGCCAGCAGAGTTACCAGGGACATGGAGGGTTTCTTT. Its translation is CASRVTRDMEGFF.

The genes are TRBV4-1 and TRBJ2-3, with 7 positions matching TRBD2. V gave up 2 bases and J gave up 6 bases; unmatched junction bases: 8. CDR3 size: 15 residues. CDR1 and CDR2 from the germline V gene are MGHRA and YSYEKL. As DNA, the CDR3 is TGCGCCAGCAGCCAACCCGGGGGGACCGGGGATACGCAGTATTTT. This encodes CASSQPGGTGDTQYF.

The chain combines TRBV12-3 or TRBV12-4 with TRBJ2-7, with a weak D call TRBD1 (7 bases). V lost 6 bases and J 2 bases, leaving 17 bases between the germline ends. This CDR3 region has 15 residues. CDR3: CASSPRQGGTYEQYF. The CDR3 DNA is TGTGCCAGCAGCCCTCGACAGGGAGGAACCTACGAGCAGTACTTC.

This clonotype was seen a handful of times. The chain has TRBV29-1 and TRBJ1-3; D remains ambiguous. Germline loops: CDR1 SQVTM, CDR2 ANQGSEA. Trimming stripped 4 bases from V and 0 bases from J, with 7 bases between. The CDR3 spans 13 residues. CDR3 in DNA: TGCAGCGTTGCGGATTCCTCTGGAAACACCATATATTTT. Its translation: CSVADSSGNTIYF.

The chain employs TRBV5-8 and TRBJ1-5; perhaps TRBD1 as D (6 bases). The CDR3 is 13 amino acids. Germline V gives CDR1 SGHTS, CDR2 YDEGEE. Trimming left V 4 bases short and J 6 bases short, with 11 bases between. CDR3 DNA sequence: TGTGCCAGCAGCGTACAGGGACGTCAGCCCCAGCATTTT. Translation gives CASSVQGRQPQHF.

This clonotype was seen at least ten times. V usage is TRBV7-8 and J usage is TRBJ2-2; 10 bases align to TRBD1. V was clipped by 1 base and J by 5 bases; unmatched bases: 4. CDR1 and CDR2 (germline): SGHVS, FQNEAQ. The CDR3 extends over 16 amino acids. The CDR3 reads CASSLGGQGFTGELFF. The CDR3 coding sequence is TGTGCCAGCAGCTTAGGGGGACAGGGGTTTACCGGGGAGCTGTTTTTT.

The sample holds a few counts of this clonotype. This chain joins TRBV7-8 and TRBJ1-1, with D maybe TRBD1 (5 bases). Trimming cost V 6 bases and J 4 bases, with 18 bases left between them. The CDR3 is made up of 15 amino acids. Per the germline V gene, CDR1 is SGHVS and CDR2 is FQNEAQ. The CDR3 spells CASRAGELVGTEAFF. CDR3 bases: TGTGCCAGCAGGGCGGGGGAACTGGTGGGCACTGAAGCTTTCTTT.

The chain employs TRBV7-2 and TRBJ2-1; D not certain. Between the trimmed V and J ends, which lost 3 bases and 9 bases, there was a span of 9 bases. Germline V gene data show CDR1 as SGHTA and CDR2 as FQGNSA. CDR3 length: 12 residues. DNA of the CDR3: TGTGCCAGCAGCTTGTCAATCAGTGAGCAGTTCTTC. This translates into CASSLSISEQFF.

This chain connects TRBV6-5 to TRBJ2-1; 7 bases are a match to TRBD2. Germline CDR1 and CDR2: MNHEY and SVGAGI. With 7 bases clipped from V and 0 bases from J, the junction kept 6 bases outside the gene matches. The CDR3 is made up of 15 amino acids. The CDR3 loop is CASIATGGSYNEQFF. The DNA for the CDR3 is TGTGCCAGCATCGCGACGGGGGGCTCCTACAATGAGCAGTTCTTC.

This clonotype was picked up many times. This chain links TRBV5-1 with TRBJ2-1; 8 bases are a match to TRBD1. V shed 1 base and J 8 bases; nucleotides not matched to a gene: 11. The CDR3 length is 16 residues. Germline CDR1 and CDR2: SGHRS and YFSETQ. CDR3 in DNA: TGCGCCAGCAGCTTGACGGACAGGGTTTTTGGCGATGAGCAGTTCTTC. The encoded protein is CASSLTDRVFGDEQFF. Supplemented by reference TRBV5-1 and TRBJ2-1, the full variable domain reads KAGVTQTPRYLIKTRGQQVTLSCSPISGHRSVSWYQQTPGQGLQFLFEYFSETQRNKGNFPGRFSGRQFSNSRSEMNVSTLELGDSALYLCASSLTDRVFGDEQFFGPGTRLTVL.

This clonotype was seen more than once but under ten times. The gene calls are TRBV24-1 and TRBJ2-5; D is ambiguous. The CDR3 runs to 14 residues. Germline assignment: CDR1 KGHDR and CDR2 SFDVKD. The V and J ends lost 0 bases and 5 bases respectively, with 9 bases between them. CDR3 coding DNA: TGTGCCACCAGTGATTTGTCGGAGAGGGAGACCCAGTACTTC. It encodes CATSDLSERETQYF.